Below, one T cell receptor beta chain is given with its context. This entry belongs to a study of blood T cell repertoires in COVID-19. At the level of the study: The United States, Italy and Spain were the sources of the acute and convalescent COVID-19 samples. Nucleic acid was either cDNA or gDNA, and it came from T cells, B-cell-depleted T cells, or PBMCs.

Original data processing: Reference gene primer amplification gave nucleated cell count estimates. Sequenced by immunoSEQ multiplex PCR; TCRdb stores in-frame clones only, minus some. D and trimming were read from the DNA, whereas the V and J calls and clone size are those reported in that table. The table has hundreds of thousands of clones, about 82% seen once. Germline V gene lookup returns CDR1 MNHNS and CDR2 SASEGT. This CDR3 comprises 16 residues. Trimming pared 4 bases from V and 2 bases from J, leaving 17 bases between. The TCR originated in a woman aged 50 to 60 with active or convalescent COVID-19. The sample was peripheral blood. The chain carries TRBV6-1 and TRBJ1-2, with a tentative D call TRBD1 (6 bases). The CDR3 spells CASSVPVGTTNYGYTF. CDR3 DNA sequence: TGTGCCAGCAGTGTTCCGGTCGGGACAACCAACTATGGCTACACCTTC.